Shown below are 32 T cell receptor beta chains from a single sample sequenced in a study of identical twins. TCRdb reprocessed the 5' RACE reads via MiXCR and lists one record per CDR3 protein. The sample includes 500,000 to 550,000 distinct CDR3 sequences, about 22% seen only once; the top ten take around 0.48%. The sample was also reused in another study, on yellow fever vaccine responses in identical twins.

Sequences were obtained from CD4+ T cells sorted from blood. The source of these receptors is a woman in her late teens or twenties in good health.

This clonotype has a count of ten or more. The rearrangement joins TRBV7-9 to TRBJ2-2; D remains unclear. The CDR3 extends over 13 amino acids. Germline CDR1 SEHNR, CDR2 FQNEAQ (reference sequence). Trimming pared 4 bases from V and 5 bases from J, leaving 8 bases between. The CDR3 nucleotides are TGTGCCAGCAGCTCGATAGCAACCGGGGAGCTGTTTTTT. This codes for CASSSIATGELFF.

This clonotype was counted only a few times. The chain recombines TRBV6-5 with TRBJ2-7, with unresolved D. This CDR3 is 15 amino acids long. Trimming shortened V by 2 bases and J by 0 bases, and 11 bases separated the two germline ends. CDR1 is MNHEY, CDR2 SVGAGI, per germline. The CDR3 sequence: CASSYRPGPSYEQYF. CDR3 in DNA: TGTGCCAGCAGTTACCGGCCAGGTCCCTCCTACGAGCAGTACTTC.

To note about this clonotype: Possible read error: a much larger clone is one base away. The chain has TRBV11-2 and TRBJ2-2; D is ambiguous. V was pared by 0 bases and J by 1 base, with 3 bases between. There are 14 residues in the CDR3. Germline V gene sequence: CDR1 SGHAT, CDR2 FQNNGV. CDR3: CASSLDWNTGELFF. The DNA for the CDR3 is TGTGCCAGCAGCTTAGATTGGAACACCGGGGAGCTGTTTTTT.

The CDR3: CASSSGTSDRYNEQFF. The CDR3, as DNA: TGTGCCAGCAGCTCTGGGACTAGCGACCGTTACAATGAGCAGTTCTTC. The chain carries TRBV11-3 and TRBJ2-1; TRBD2 aligns across 10 bases. The CDR3 consists of 16 residues. CDR1 is SGHNT and CDR2 is YENEEA in the germline V gene. The ends lost 4 bases at V and 4 bases at J; junction bases unmatched: 7.

The chain carries TRBV5-1 and TRBJ2-2; TRBD2 matches at 10 bases. In germline, CDR1 is SGHRS, CDR2 YFSETQ. The trim removed 0 bases at V and 6 bases at J, leaving 8 bases unmatched. This CDR3 is built from 17 residues. CDR3 protein: CASSLAASGRISGELFF. DNA of the CDR3: TGCGCCAGCAGCTTGGCGGCTAGCGGGAGAATCTCCGGGGAGCTGTTTTTT.

This clonotype was seen a handful of times. The chain couples TRBV12-3 or TRBV12-4 to TRBJ2-2; no definite D call. This CDR3 comprises 17 residues. With 3 bases removed from V and 5 bases from J, the gap between germline ends came to 19 bases. The CDR3 here is CASSFNSQVFRTGELFF. The DNA of the CDR3 is TGTGCCAGCAGTTTCAACTCCCAGGTTTTCCGAACCGGGGAGCTGTTTTTT.

This clonotype was observed a handful of times. The J gene is TRBJ2-3, the V gene TRBV4-1; 10 bases are shared with TRBD2. With V trimmed by 0 bases and J by 4 bases, 4 bases remained unmatched. Germline V gene lookup returns CDR1 MGHRA and CDR2 YSYEKL. This CDR3 comprises 16 residues. CDR3 sequence (DNA): TGCGCCAGCAGCCAAGAGAGCGGGGGGGCCGCAGATACGCAGTATTTT. Protein sequence: CASSQESGGAADTQYF.

This clonotype was found a few times. The rearrangement uses TRBV7-3 and TRBJ2-1, with TRBD1 matching 8 bases. There are 17 residues in the CDR3. V trimming: 2 bases; J trimming: 1 base; junction bases outside the gene matches: 7. The V gene's germline CDR1 is SGHTA and CDR2 FQGTGA. CDR3 sequence: CASSLGTGRGSYNEQFF. CDR3 coding DNA: TGTGCCAGCAGCTTAGGGACAGGCCGAGGTTCCTACAATGAGCAGTTCTTC. The whole variable domain, filled in from reference TRBV7-3 and TRBJ2-1, reads GAGVSQTPSNKVTEKGKYVELRCDPISGHTALYWYRQSLGQGPEFLIYFQGTGAADDSGLPNDRFFAVRPEGSVSTLKIQRTERGDSAVYLCASSLGTGRGSYNEQFFGPGTRLTVL.

The chain carries TRBV12-3 or TRBV12-4 and TRBJ2-3, with unresolved D. The V end lost 3 bases, the J end lost 2 bases, and 3 bases lay between the germline ends. The CDR3 loop spans 12 amino acids. CDR3 bases: TGTGCCAGCAGTTTCCCCACAGATACGCAGTATTTT. Encoded protein: CASSFPTDTQYF.

This clonotype appeared a few times. The V call is TRBV28, the J call TRBJ2-2; D remains ambiguous. CDR1 and CDR2 (germline): MDHEN, SYDVKM. The germline V and J ends were trimmed by 9 bases and 1 base, with 9 bases remaining between them. The CDR3 runs 13 residues. DNA for the CDR3: TGTGCCAGTCTCCTCGGGAACACCGGGGAGCTGTTTTTT. Translation: CASLLGNTGELFF.

The V and J genes are TRBV4-1 and TRBJ2-1; TRBD2 agrees at 12 bases. The CDR3 loop spans 20 amino acids. The ends lost 4 bases at V and 7 bases at J; junction bases unmatched: 20. Germline V gene data show CDR1 as MGHRA and CDR2 as YSYEKL. CDR3 nucleotides: TGCGCCAGCAGCCCGCGGACAGCCACGCTGACTAGCGGGAGTAGGAATGAGCAGTTCTTC. This encodes CASSPRTATLTSGSRNEQFF.

This clonotype has only a few counts. The chain couples TRBV7-9 to TRBJ1-4; 8 positions agree with TRBD1. Germline V CDR1 and CDR2: SEHNR, FQNEAQ (reference sequence). The CDR3 spans 15 residues. Losses at the gene ends were 5 bases for V and 4 bases for J; bases not matched to a gene: 6. The DNA for the CDR3 is TGTGCCAGCAGCACCCGGACAGGGTTTAATGAAAAACTGTTTTTT. It encodes CASSTRTGFNEKLFF. The entire variable domain, with the rest obtained from reference TRBV7-9 and TRBJ1-4, is as follows: DTGVSQNPRHKITKRGQNVTFRCDPISEHNRLYWYRQTLGQGPEFLTYFQNEAQLEKSRLLSDRFSAERPKGSFSTLEIQRTEQGDSAMYLCASSTRTGFNEKLFFGSGTQLSVL.

This clonotype was seen a few times. The rearrangement uses TRBV10-3 and TRBJ2-3; no clear D. V lost 10 bases and J 2 bases, leaving 13 bases between the germline ends. Looked up from germline, CDR1 is ENHRY and CDR2 is SYGVKD. The CDR3 length is 13 residues. The CDR3 region has the DNA TGTGCCACCACCCTGGCGCCCACAGATACGCAGTATTTT. Protein product: CATTLAPTDTQYF.

This clonotype appeared a few times. The chain is built from TRBV6-5 and TRBJ2-3; 7 bases line up with TRBD1. CDR1 is MNHEY and CDR2 is SVGAGI in the germline V gene. CDR3 length equals 16 residues. J gave up 3 bases and V 5 bases, and 11 bases lay outside the gene matches. DNA for the CDR3: TGTGCCAGCAGTATCTCGACAGGGAAGTGGACAGATACGCAGTATTTT. It yields the protein CASSISTGKWTDTQYF.

This clonotype was detected a few times. The chain recombines TRBV2 with TRBJ2-1, with TRBD2 matching over 8 bases. This CDR3 contains 12 residues. Germline assignment: CDR1 SNHLY and CDR2 FYNNEI. V lost 6 bases and J lost 8; bases outside the gene matches: 3. The DNA for the CDR3 is TGTGCCAGCAGACGGGGGGGGGATGAGCAGTTCTTC. This sequence encodes CASRRGGDEQFF.

The CDR3 here is CASSPVGGYNEQFF. The DNA for the CDR3 is TGTGCCAGCTCACCGGTTGGGGGCTACAATGAGCAGTTCTTC. This chain joins TRBV18 and TRBJ2-1; the D gene could be TRBD1 or TRBD2 (5 bases each). Germline values: CDR1 KGHSH, CDR2 LQKENI. CDR3 length equals 14 residues. Trimming left V 3 bases short and J 3 bases short, with 9 bases between.

This clonotype was counted between two and nine times. The chain carries TRBV4-1 and TRBJ2-3, with 11 nucleotides matching TRBD2. The V gene end was trimmed by 2 bases and the J gene end by 2 bases; junction bases not matched to a gene: 9. The CDR3 is 18 residues long. Germline lookup yields CDR1 MGHRA and CDR2 YSYEKL. CDR3 DNA sequence: TGCGCCAGCAGCCAACAGGGCCTAGCGGGAGGCCCCACAGATACGCAGTATTTT. It yields the protein CASSQQGLAGGPTDTQYF.

The CDR3 region has the DNA TGTGCCAGCAGCCAAGGGATTAGCCTGGAGACCCAGTACTTC. Translation: CASSQGISLETQYF. The chain uses TRBV4-2 and TRBJ2-5; D not certain. This CDR3 spans 14 amino acids. Germline loops: CDR1 LGHNA, CDR2 YNFKEQ. The V gene lost 1 base and the J gene lost 5 bases, with 11 bases spanning the gap.

CDR3 sequence (DNA): TGTGCTAGTGGCCAGGTTTCAGTCGAAGAGACCCAGTACTTC. This translates into CASGQVSVEETQYF. The chain uses TRBV12-5 and TRBJ2-5; D unresolved. V was shortened by 6 bases and J by 3 bases, with 14 bases between the two germline ends. The CDR3 covers 14 residues. CDR1 is LGHNT and CDR2 is FRNRAP in the germline V gene.

This clonotype was seen more than once but under ten times. This chain connects TRBV3-1 to TRBJ2-1, with D perhaps matching TRBD1 or TRBD2 (6 bases each). The CDR3 runs 15 residues. V lost 5 bases to trimming and J lost 3 bases, with 14 bases between them. CDR1 is LGHDT, CDR2 YNNKEL, per germline (reference sequence). The CDR3 protein is CASSKGGPRYNEQFF. CDR3 nucleotides: TGTGCCAGCAGCAAGGGGGGCCCCCGCTACAATGAGCAGTTCTTC.

The rearrangement uses TRBV5-1 and TRBJ2-6; tentative D call: TRBD1 (5 bases). V lost 2 bases, J lost 0 bases, and 15 bases lay in between. The CDR3 totals 18 residues. Germline V lookup: CDR1 SGHRS, CDR2 YFSETQ. CDR3 region: CASSFPQGLFSGANVLTF. The DNA of the CDR3 is TGCGCCAGCAGCTTCCCTCAGGGTTTGTTCTCTGGGGCCAACGTCCTGACTTTC. Full variable domain (rest looked up from reference TRBV5-1 and TRBJ2-6): KAGVTQTPRYLIKTRGQQVTLSCSPISGHRSVSWYQQTPGQGLQFLFEYFSETQRNKGNFPGRFSGRQFSNSRSEMNVSTLELGDSALYLCASSFPQGLFSGANVLTFGAGSRLTVL.

The V and J genes are TRBV10-3 and TRBJ2-7, with 7 nucleotides matching TRBD1. The CDR3 has 14 amino acids. After removal of 3 bases from V and 1 base from J, the junction contained 3 bases not matched to a gene. Per germline, CDR1 ENHRY and CDR2 SYGVKD. CDR3 bases: TGTGCCATCAGTGACAGGGGGAGTTCCTACGAGCAGTACGTC. Translated, it gives CAISDRGSSYEQYV.

This clonotype was observed a handful of times. The chain carries TRBV11-2 and TRBJ2-1; 11 nucleotides agree with TRBD2. CDR3 size: 16 residues. The V segment lost 3 bases and the J segment 4 bases; nucleotides outside the gene matches: 5. Germline V CDR1 and CDR2: SGHAT, FQNNGV. In DNA form, the CDR3 reads TGTGCCAGCAGCTTTCGGGGACTAGCGGTATACAATGAGCAGTTCTTC. Translating it yields CASSFRGLAVYNEQFF.

The rearrangement uses TRBV12-3 or TRBV12-4 and TRBJ1-5, with 7 nucleotides matching TRBD1. Trimming removed 3 bases from V and 5 bases from J; junction bases left unmatched: 7. CDR3 length: 15 amino acids. In nucleotides, the CDR3 is TGTGCCAGCAGTTTGGGAGGGGGCCTCCATCAGCCCCAGCATTTT. Translation: CASSLGGGLHQPQHF.

This clonotype turned up a few times. DNA of the CDR3: TGTGCCAGCAATTTTGGGGGGCGAGAAAAACTGTTTTTT. It codes for CASNFGGREKLFF. The V and J genes are TRBV28 and TRBJ1-4, with a weak D call TRBD1 (6 bases). The germline V gene has CDR1 MDHEN and CDR2 SYDVKM. Deletions cut 7 bases from V and 8 bases from J, with 14 bases between. The CDR3 totals 13 residues.

In its sample, this clonotype was seen a few times. The chain combines TRBV6-1 with TRBJ2-5; TRBD2 aligns across 12 bases. The germline gives CDR1 MNHNS, CDR2 SASEGT. After removal of 4 bases from V and 2 bases from J, the junction contained 17 bases not matched to a gene. This CDR3 region has 20 residues. CDR3: CASSVWGGQTLAGGQETQYF. Here the CDR3 DNA reads TGTGCCAGCAGTGTATGGGGAGGACAAACGCTAGCGGGAGGGCAAGAGACCCAGTACTTC.

The chain carries TRBV19 and TRBJ2-1; 9 nucleotides align to TRBD1. The CDR3 consists of 15 residues. V was pared by 3 bases and J by 4 bases, with 4 bases of the junction left unmatched. Germline V gene lookup returns CDR1 LNHDA and CDR2 SQIVND (reference sequence). CDR3: CASSMGQGPYNEQFF. The CDR3, as DNA: TGTGCCAGTAGTATGGGACAGGGCCCATACAATGAGCAGTTCTTC.

This clonotype turned up a few times. This rearrangement joins TRBV12-3 or TRBV12-4 to TRBJ1-3; no clear D. The length of the CDR3 is 13 residues. The V end was cut by 7 bases, the J end by 2 bases, with 9 bases between. Written as DNA, the CDR3 is TGTGCCAGCACCCTTGGGGCTGGAAACACCATATATTTT. Translated, it gives CASTLGAGNTIYF.

This clonotype has a handful of counts. The chain has TRBV10-3 and TRBJ2-2; 7 bases fit TRBD1. CDR1 is ENHRY, CDR2 SYGVKD, per germline. With V trimmed by 6 bases and J by 3 bases, 7 bases remained unmatched. The CDR3 has 15 amino acids. In nucleotides, the CDR3 is TGTGCCATCAGGGGACGGACAGGAGACACCGGGGAGCTGTTTTTT. Its protein is CAIRGRTGDTGELFF.

The sample holds a few counts of this clonotype. The chain couples TRBV3-1 to TRBJ1-1; D not certain. This CDR3 has 13 residues. Germline loops: CDR1 LGHDT, CDR2 YNNKEL (reference sequence). V gave up 2 bases and J gave up 1 base, with 5 bases separating them. CDR3 in DNA: TGTGCCAGCAGCCAATCCAGGAACACTGAAGCTTTCTTT. This translates into CASSQSRNTEAFF.

This chain uses TRBV5-1 with TRBJ1-3; 8 nucleotides line up with TRBD1. The germline V gene encodes CDR1 SGHRS and CDR2 YFSETQ. The CDR3 length is 16 residues. Trimming removed 3 bases from V and 1 base from J; junction bases left unmatched: 6. CDR3 bases: TGCGCCAGCAGCTCCGCCGGGACAGGTTCTGGAAACACCATATATTTT. Amino acids: CASSSAGTGSGNTIYF. Using reference TRBV5-1 and TRBJ1-3 for the parts outside the CDR3, the full variable domain is KAGVTQTPRYLIKTRGQQVTLSCSPISGHRSVSWYQQTPGQGLQFLFEYFSETQRNKGNFPGRFSGRQFSNSRSEMNVSTLELGDSALYLCASSSAGTGSGNTIYFGEGSWLTVV.

The table lists this clonotype with many counts. The chain is built from TRBV5-1 and TRBJ2-7; D is possibly TRBD2 (6 bases). Germline values: CDR1 SGHRS, CDR2 YFSETQ. Trimming stripped 3 bases from V and 2 bases from J, with 12 bases between. The CDR3 has 14 amino acids. The CDR3: CASSSGDTTYEQYF. The DNA for the CDR3 is TGCGCCAGCAGCTCGGGAGACACTACCTACGAGCAGTACTTC.